The 30 T cell receptor beta chains below were found in one sample sequenced in a study of Ad26.COV2.S vaccination and SARS-CoV-2 variants. Specified treatment: roughly 20 received Ad26.COV2.S at low or high dose, single or two shots; about 5 received placebo; per-sample allocation not given. Day 63 after the first injection of vaccine or placebo was the sampling time. The table came from immunoSEQ multiplex PCR; TCRdb's copy has only in-frame clones and leaves some out. The data contain roughly 350,000 clones, 80% to 90% of them singletons. The material sequenced was peripheral blood, taken in a trial of Ad26.COV2.S vaccine versus placebo. These receptors were obtained from a person aged 18-65 years who received the Ad26.COV2.S COVID-19 vaccine or a placebo.

The chain uses TRBV28 and TRBJ2-7; the D call may be TRBD1 or TRBD2 (5 bases each). Germline V lookup: CDR1 MDHEN, CDR2 SYDVKM. This CDR3 spans 15 amino acids. Between the trimmed V and J ends, which lost 4 bases and 1 base, there was a span of 14 bases. The CDR3 region is CASSSRGDWSYEQYF. The CDR3 coding sequence is TGTGCCAGCAGTTCCCGGGGCGATTGGTCCTACGAGCAGTACTTC.

The chain joins TRBV19 to TRBJ1-2; possible D gene TRBD1, 6 bases. The V end lost 5 bases, the J end lost 2 bases, and 9 bases lay between the germline ends. Germline V CDR1 and CDR2: LNHDA, SQIVND (reference sequence). The CDR3 runs to 13 residues. Here the CDR3 reads CASSLGHNYGYTF. In DNA form, the CDR3 reads TGTGCCAGTAGTTTGGGACACAACTATGGCTACACCTTC.

The V gene is TRBV7-2, the J gene TRBJ2-2; the D is unclear. V lost 0 bases to trimming and J lost 6 bases, with 5 bases between them. Germline V gene data show CDR1 as SGHTA and CDR2 as FQGNSA. This CDR3 has 13 residues. The CDR3 sequence is CASSLARAGELFF. The CDR3 DNA is TGTGCCAGCAGCTTAGCTCGGGCCGGGGAGCTGTTTTTT.

V is TRBV5-4 and J is TRBJ2-1; D remains ambiguous. Germline CDR1 is SGHNT and CDR2 is YYREEE (reference sequence). V was trimmed by 1 base and J by 5 bases, leaving 7 bases between them. This CDR3 contains 13 residues. CDR3 DNA: TGTGCCAGCAGCTTGACACCGGACAATGAGCAGTTCTTC. Its protein is CASSLTPDNEQFF.

The J gene is TRBJ1-1, the V gene TRBV19; D is unresolved. This CDR3 comprises 14 residues. CDR1 is LNHDA, CDR2 SQIVND, per germline (reference sequence). Trimming cost V 2 bases and J 0 bases, with 7 bases left between them. The CDR3 sequence is CASSIPRMNTEAFF. The DNA of the CDR3 is TGTGCCAGTAGTATACCCAGGATGAACACTGAAGCTTTCTTT.

The rearrangement joins TRBV7-8 to TRBJ2-5; TRBD1 agrees at 11 bases. The CDR3 runs to 15 residues. Germline V gives CDR1 SGHVS, CDR2 FQNEAQ. V lost 0 bases, J lost 4 bases, and 1 base stayed unmatched. The CDR3 coding sequence is TGTGCCAGCAGCTTAGCGGACAGGGGGCGAGAGACCCAGTACTTC. This gives the protein CASSLADRGRETQYF.

This rearrangement joins TRBV3-1 (or the pseudogene TRBV3-2) to TRBJ1-5, with D perhaps TRBD1 (6 bases). The V and J ends lost 3 bases and 5 bases respectively, with 14 bases between them. Per the germline V gene, CDR1 is LGHDT and CDR2 is YNNKEL (reference sequence). This CDR3 has 15 amino acids. The CDR3 DNA reads as TGTGCCAGCAGCCAGACCAGGGGTGTAGATCAGCCCCAGCATTTT. As protein: CASSQTRGVDQPQHF.

This chain uses TRBV20-1 with TRBJ2-1; D may be TRBD1 or TRBD2 (5 bases each). Germline V gene sequence: CDR1 DFQATT, CDR2 SNEGSKA (reference sequence). V shed 3 bases and J shed 3 bases, with 15 bases lying between them. The CDR3 is 15 amino acids. The DNA for the CDR3 is TGCAGTGCTAGTTCAAATCGGGACCGCTACAATGAGCAGTTCTTC. It translates to CSASSNRDRYNEQFF.

The V gene is TRBV27, the J gene TRBJ1-5, with D possibly matching TRBD1 (6 bases). CDR1 is MNHEY, CDR2 SMNVEV, per germline (reference sequence). CDR3 length equals 14 residues. V was shortened by 2 bases and J by 7 bases, with 12 bases between the two germline ends. CDR3 sequence (DNA): TGTGCCAGCAGTTTAAAACAGGGTCGCCAGCCCCAGCATTTT. It is translated as CASSLKQGRQPQHF.

This sequence joins TRBV29-1 and TRBJ1-2; no clear D gene. CDR1 is SQVTM, CDR2 ANQGSEA, per germline. With 8 bases removed from V and 4 bases from J, the gap between germline ends came to 11 bases. The CDR3 has 11 amino acids. The CDR3 reads CSSMDGYGYTF. CDR3 sequence (DNA): TGCAGCTCCATGGACGGCTATGGCTACACCTTC.

In this sample, this clone turned up once. V usage is TRBV2 and J usage is TRBJ2-3; the D gene is possibly TRBD1 (6 bases). This CDR3 comprises 20 residues. Germline CDR1 is SNHLY and CDR2 is FYNNEI. V lost 4 bases and J lost 1, with 27 bases in between. The CDR3 sequence is CASSVGQGPDQRYRTDTQYF. The CDR3 region has the DNA TGTGCCAGCAGTGTAGGGCAGGGGCCCGATCAACGATACCGCACAGATACGCAGTATTTT.

V gene TRBV6-1 combines with J gene TRBJ2-4; 10 bases fit TRBD2. J lost 6 bases, V lost 0 bases, and 11 bases had no gene match. This CDR3 region has 18 residues. CDR1 is MNHNS and CDR2 is SASEGT in the germline V gene. The CDR3 nucleotides read TGTGCCAGCAGTGAAGCGGGGGAGCGGGAGGGCCTGGGAAACATTCAGTACTTC. Its translation is CASSEAGEREGLGNIQYF.

The rearrangement uses TRBV6-6 and TRBJ1-4, with D maybe TRBD1 (5 bases). Looked up from germline, CDR1 is MNHNY and CDR2 is SVGAGI (reference sequence). The CDR3 sequence is 14 residues long. The V end was cut by 6 bases, the J end by 5 bases, with 13 bases between. In DNA form, the CDR3 reads TGTGCCAGCAGGCCGGGGACGTCAAATGAAAAACTGTTTTTT. It encodes CASRPGTSNEKLFF.

The V call is TRBV4-3, the J call TRBJ2-7, with D hard to call. CDR1 is LGHNA, CDR2 YSLEER, per germline. CDR3 length: 13 residues. Trimming removed 5 bases at V and 6 bases at J, with 14 bases between. The CDR3 region has the DNA TGCGCCAGCAGCTCGACCCGAACAGCCGAGCAGTACTTC. Translation: CASSSTRTAEQYF.

The V gene is TRBV4-2, the J gene TRBJ2-1; D perhaps matches TRBD1 (5 bases). Trimming left V 0 bases short and J 0 bases short, with 12 bases between. Per the germline V gene, CDR1 is LGHNA and CDR2 is YNFKEQ. The length of the CDR3 is 17 residues. CDR3 coding DNA: TGTGCCAGCAGCCAAGATCTGGGGCCAAGCTCCTACAATGAGCAGTTCTTC. This gives the protein CASSQDLGPSSYNEQFF.

The rearrangement joins TRBV7-6 to TRBJ2-7, with D perhaps matching TRBD2 (6 bases). CDR1 is SGHVS, CDR2 FNYEAQ, per germline. The CDR3 loop spans 15 amino acids. Trimming left V 1 base short and J 1 base short, with 11 bases between. The CDR3 DNA reads TGTGCCAGCAGCTTAGAAGGTCGGGAGTCCTACGAGCAGTACTTC. It translates to CASSLEGRESYEQYF.

In its sample, this clone was seen a few times. This rearrangement joins TRBV19 to TRBJ1-3; no clear D gene. The germline CDR1 and CDR2 sequences are LNHDA and SQIVND (reference sequence). Trimming shortened V by 8 bases and J by 0 bases, and 14 bases separated the two germline ends. This CDR3 has 15 amino acids. The CDR3: CASQRARSSGNTIYF. CDR3 DNA sequence: TGTGCCAGTCAACGCGCCAGGAGCTCTGGAAACACCATATATTTT.

This clone was observed once. J is TRBJ2-1 and V is TRBV29-1; 14 bases agree with TRBD2. This CDR3 is 17 amino acids long. J gave up 1 base and V 6 bases, and 8 bases lay outside the gene matches. CDR1 and CDR2 from the germline V gene are SQVTM and ANQGSEA. For the CDR3, the DNA is TGCAGCGTCACCGGGACTAGCGGGAGTGAGTCCTACAATGAGCAGTTCTTC. Its translation is CSVTGTSGSESYNEQFF.

The gene calls are TRBV6-5 and TRBJ1-1; no clear D gene. Germline V gene sequence: CDR1 MNHEY, CDR2 SVGAGI. There are 16 residues in the CDR3. The V end was cut by 0 bases, the J end by 0 bases, with 11 bases between. Here the CDR3 reads CASSYSISGMNTEAFF. The DNA of the CDR3 is TGTGCCAGCAGTTACTCGATTTCGGGGATGAACACTGAAGCTTTCTTT.

The genes are TRBV11-2 and TRBJ2-7; D is uncertain. Looked up from germline, CDR1 is SGHAT and CDR2 is FQNNGV. V lost 5 bases, J lost 4 bases, and 9 bases lay in between. This CDR3 is 12 amino acids long. CDR3 amino acids: CASSPYRYEQYF. The CDR3 DNA reads as TGTGCCAGCAGCCCATATAGGTACGAGCAGTACTTC.

This clone was observed once. The chain couples TRBV3-1 (or the pseudogene TRBV3-2) to TRBJ2-4, with D perhaps matching TRBD2 (6 bases). V was pared by 2 bases and J by 1 base, with 9 bases between. The CDR3 consists of 15 residues. The germline V gene encodes CDR1 LGHDT and CDR2 YNNKEL (reference sequence). CDR3 loop: CASSQRGLAKNIQYF. The CDR3, as DNA: TGTGCCAGCAGCCAACGGGGACTTGCCAAAAACATTCAGTACTTC.

The J gene is TRBJ2-2, the V gene TRBV7-9, with D tentatively TRBD1 (7 bases). CDR3 size: 16 residues. Germline V lookup: CDR1 SEHNR, CDR2 FQNEAQ (reference sequence). V lost 8 bases and J 7 bases, leaving 23 bases between the germline ends. CDR3 sequence reads: CASSIYAEGAGGELFF. The CDR3 nucleotides are TGTGCCAGCTCAATTTATGCGGAGGGGGCCGGCGGGGAGCTGTTTTTT.

This chain connects TRBV5-1 to TRBJ2-5; no clear D gene. The V gene lost 0 bases and the J gene lost 2 bases, with 8 bases spanning the gap. Looked up from germline, CDR1 is SGHRS and CDR2 is YFSETQ. The CDR3 is made up of 14 amino acids. DNA for the CDR3: TGCGCCAGCAGCTTGGTAGTGACTCAAGAGACCCAGTACTTC. Translation gives CASSLVVTQETQYF.

The chain uses TRBV9 and TRBJ1-3, with D unresolved. This CDR3 is built from 18 residues. Deletions cut 3 bases from V and 0 bases from J, with 19 bases between. Germline CDR1 and CDR2: SGDLS and YYNGEE. The CDR3 nucleotides are TGTGCCAGCAGCGGTTCTGGCCAGAGGGAAAACTCTGGAAACACCATATATTTT. It codes for CASSGSGQRENSGNTIYF.

This chain uses TRBV28 with TRBJ2-3, with TRBD2 identical over 11 bases. Per the germline V gene, CDR1 is MDHEN and CDR2 is SYDVKM. V shed 5 bases, J shed 1 base, and the junction held 11 bases outside the gene matches. The CDR3 totals 18 residues. Here the CDR3 reads CASSRSHTSGSGTDTQYF. The DNA of the CDR3 is TGTGCCAGCAGTCGCTCTCACACTAGCGGGAGCGGCACAGATACGCAGTATTTT.

This clone has only one observation. One end of the junction is discordant with germline, which a read error may explain. The chain combines TRBV9 with TRBJ1-2, with no clear D. CDR1 SGDLS and CDR2 YYNGEE come from the germline V gene. This CDR3 is 15 amino acids long. In DNA, the CDR3 is TGTGCCAGCAGCGCCACAATACTGCCTAATTATGGCTACACCTTC. Amino acid sequence: CASSATILPNYGYTF.

The V call is TRBV7-2, the J call TRBJ1-5; D perhaps matches TRBD1 (5 bases). The CDR3 length is 15 residues. Germline CDR1 reads SGHTA; CDR2 reads FQGNSA. V was clipped by 3 bases and J by 1 base, with 10 bases between them. CDR3 sequence: CASSLDITSNQPQHF. CDR3 coding DNA: TGTGCCAGCAGCTTGGACATTACCAGCAATCAGCCCCAGCATTTT.

V and J are TRBV28 and TRBJ1-2, with D hard to call. The germline V gene encodes CDR1 MDHEN and CDR2 SYDVKM. The V end lost 1 base, the J end lost 4 bases, and 10 bases lay between the germline ends. The CDR3 spans 14 residues. The CDR3 region has the DNA TGTGCCAGCAGTTTATACAGTCTCCCCTATGGCTACACCTTC. Its protein product is CASSLYSLPYGYTF.

This chain connects TRBV18 to TRBJ2-5; D is possibly TRBD2 (6 bases). Looked up from germline, CDR1 is KGHSH and CDR2 is LQKENI. The CDR3 has 16 residues. V gave up 2 bases and J gave up 1 base, with 14 bases separating them. The CDR3 DNA is TGTGCCAGCTCACCAGTCCCAGGGAGGCCCCAAGAGACCCAGTACTTC. Translation: CASSPVPGRPQETQYF.

There are a few counts of this clone. This chain connects TRBV4-3 to TRBJ1-3, with D possibly matching TRBD1 (6 bases). The CDR3 loop spans 17 amino acids. V was pared by 1 base and J by 4 bases, with 17 bases between. The germline CDR1 and CDR2 sequences are LGHNA and YSLEER. The CDR3 reads CASSQVPGEKGGNTIYF. The CDR3 DNA is TGCGCCAGCAGCCAAGTTCCAGGGGAGAAAGGGGGAAACACCATATATTTT.